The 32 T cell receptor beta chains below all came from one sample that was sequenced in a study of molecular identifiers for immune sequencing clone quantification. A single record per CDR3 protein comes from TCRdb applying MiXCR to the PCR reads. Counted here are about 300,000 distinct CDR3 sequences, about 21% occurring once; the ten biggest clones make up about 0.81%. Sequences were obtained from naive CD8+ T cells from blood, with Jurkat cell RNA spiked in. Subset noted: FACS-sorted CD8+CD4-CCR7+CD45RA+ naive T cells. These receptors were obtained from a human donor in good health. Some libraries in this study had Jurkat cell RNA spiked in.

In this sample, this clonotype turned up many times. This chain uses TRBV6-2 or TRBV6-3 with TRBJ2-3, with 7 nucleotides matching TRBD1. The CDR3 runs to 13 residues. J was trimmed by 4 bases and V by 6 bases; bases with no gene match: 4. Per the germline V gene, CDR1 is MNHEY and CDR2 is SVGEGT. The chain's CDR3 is CASRRQGPDTQYF. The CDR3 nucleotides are TGTGCCAGCAGGCGACAGGGACCAGATACGCAGTATTTT.

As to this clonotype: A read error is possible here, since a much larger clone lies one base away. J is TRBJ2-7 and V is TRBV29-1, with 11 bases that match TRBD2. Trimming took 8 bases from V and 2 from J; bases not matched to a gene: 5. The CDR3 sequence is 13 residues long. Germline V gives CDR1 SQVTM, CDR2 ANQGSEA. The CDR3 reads CSIVLAGAYEQYF. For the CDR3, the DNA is TGCAGCATTGTACTAGCGGGGGCCTACGAGCAGTACTTC.

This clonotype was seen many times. CDR3 bases: TGTGCCAGCAGAAGTCCCGGGACAGGGGTAGGGGACTACGAGCAGTACTTC. Translation: CASRSPGTGVGDYEQYF. This chain links TRBV12-3 or TRBV12-4 with TRBJ2-7, with 10 nucleotides matching TRBD1. J was trimmed by 3 bases and V by 6 bases; bases with no gene match: 14. The CDR3 runs 17 residues.

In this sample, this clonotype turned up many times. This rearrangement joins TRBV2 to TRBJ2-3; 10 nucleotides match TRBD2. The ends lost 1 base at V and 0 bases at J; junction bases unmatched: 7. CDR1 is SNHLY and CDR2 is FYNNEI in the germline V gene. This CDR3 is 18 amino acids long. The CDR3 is CASSEGVAGGPSTDTQYF. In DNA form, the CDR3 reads TGTGCCAGCAGTGAAGGGGTAGCGGGAGGCCCTAGCACAGATACGCAGTATTTT.

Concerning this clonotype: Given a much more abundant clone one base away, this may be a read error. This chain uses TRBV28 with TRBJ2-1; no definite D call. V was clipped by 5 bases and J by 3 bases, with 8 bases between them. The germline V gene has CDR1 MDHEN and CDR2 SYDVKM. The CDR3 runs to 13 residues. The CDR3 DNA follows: TGTGCCAGCAGTGCCTTCTTCTACAATGAGCAGTTCTTC. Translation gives CASSAFFYNEQFF.

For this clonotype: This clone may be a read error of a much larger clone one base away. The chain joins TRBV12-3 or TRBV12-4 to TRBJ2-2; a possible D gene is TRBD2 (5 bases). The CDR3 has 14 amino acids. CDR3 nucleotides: TGTGCCAGCACTCCCTCGGGGAACACCGGGGAGCTGGTTTTT. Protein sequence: CASTPSGNTGELVF.

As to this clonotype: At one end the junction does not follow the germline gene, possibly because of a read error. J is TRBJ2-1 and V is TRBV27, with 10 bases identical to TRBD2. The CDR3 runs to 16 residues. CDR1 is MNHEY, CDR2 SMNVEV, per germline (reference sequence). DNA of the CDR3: TGTGCCAGCAGTTTATCCGGGACTAGCGCACACAATGGGCAGTTCTTC. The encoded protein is CASSLSGTSAHNGQFF.

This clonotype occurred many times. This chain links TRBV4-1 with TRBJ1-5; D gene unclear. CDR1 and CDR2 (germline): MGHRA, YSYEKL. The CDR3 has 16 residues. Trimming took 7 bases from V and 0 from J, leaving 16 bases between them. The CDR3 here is CASTPTARNSNQPQHF. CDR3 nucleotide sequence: TGCGCCAGCACCCCGACGGCGAGAAATAGCAATCAGCCCCAGCATTTT.

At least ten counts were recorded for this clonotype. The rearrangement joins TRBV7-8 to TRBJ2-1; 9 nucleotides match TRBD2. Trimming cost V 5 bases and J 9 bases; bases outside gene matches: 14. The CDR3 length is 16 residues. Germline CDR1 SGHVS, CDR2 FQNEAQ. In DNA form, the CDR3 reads TGTGCCAGCAGCCCTCTCGGGCGGGGGGGGCCCGGTGAGCAGTTCTTC. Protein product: CASSPLGRGGPGEQFF.

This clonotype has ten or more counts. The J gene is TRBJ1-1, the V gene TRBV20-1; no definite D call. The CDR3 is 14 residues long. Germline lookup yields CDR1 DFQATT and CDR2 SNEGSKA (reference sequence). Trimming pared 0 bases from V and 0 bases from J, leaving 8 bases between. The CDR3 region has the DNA TGCAGTGCTAGAGATCTACGGCTGAACACTGAAGCTTTCTTT. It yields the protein CSARDLRLNTEAFF.

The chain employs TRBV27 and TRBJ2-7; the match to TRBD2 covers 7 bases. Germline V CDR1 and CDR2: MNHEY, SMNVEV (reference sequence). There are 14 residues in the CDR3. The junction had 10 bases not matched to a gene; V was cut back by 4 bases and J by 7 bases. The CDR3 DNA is TGTGCCAGCAGTTCTGCGACTAGCCCTCGGGAGCAGTACTTC. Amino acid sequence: CASSSATSPREQYF.

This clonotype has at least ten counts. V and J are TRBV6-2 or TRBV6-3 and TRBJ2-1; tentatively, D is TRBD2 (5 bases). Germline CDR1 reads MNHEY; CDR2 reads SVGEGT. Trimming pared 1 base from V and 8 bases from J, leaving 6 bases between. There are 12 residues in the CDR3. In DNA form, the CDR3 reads TGTGCCAGCAGTTACTTGGAGGATGAGCAGTTCTTC. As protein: CASSYLEDEQFF.

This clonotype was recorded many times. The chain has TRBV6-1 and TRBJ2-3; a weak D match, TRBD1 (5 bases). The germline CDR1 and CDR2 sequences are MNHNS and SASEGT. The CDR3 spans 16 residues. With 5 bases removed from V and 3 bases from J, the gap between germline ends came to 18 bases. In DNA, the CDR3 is TGTGCCAGCAGTCAACCCCCAGGGTCGGCTACAGATACGCAGTATTTT. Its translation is CASSQPPGSATDTQYF.

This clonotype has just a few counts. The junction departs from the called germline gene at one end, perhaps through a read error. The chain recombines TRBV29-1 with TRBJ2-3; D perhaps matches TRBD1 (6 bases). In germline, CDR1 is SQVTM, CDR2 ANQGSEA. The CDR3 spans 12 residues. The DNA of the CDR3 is TGCAGCGTTTTATGGACAGCAGATACGCGGTATTTT. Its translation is CSVLWTADTRYF.

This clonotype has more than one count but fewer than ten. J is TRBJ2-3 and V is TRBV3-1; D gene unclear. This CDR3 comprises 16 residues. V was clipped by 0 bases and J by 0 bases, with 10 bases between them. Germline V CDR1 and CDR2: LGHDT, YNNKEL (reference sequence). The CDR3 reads CASSQDWSVSTDTQYF. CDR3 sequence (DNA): TGTGCCAGCAGCCAAGATTGGTCCGTTAGCACAGATACGCAGTATTTT.

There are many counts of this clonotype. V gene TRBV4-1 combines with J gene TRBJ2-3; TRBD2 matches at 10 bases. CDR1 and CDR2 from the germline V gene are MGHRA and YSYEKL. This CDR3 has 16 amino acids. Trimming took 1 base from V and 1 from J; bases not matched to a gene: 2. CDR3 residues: CASSQAGLAGTDTQYF. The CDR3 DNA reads TGCGCCAGCAGCCAAGCTGGACTAGCGGGCACAGATACGCAGTATTTT.

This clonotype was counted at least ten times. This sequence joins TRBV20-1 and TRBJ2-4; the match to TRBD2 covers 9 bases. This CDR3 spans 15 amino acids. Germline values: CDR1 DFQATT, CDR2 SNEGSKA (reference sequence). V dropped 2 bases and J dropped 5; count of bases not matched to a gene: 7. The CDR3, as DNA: TGCAGTGCTAGAAGACTAGCGGAGACCCAAAACATTCAGTACTTC. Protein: CSARRLAETQNIQYF.

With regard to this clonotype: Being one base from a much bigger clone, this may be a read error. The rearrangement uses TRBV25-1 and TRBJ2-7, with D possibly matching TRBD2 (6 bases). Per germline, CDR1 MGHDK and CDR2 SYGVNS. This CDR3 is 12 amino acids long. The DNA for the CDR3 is TGTGCCAGCAGTGGACTAGGCTACGAGCGGTACTTC. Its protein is CASSGLGYERYF.

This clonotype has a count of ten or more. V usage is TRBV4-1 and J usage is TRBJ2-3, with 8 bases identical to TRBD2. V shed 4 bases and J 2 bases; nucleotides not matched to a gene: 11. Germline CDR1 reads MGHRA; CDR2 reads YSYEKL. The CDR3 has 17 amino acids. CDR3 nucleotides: TGCGCCAGCAGCCCCTATGGCGGACTAGCCGCCACAGATACGCAGTATTTT. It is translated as CASSPYGGLAATDTQYF.

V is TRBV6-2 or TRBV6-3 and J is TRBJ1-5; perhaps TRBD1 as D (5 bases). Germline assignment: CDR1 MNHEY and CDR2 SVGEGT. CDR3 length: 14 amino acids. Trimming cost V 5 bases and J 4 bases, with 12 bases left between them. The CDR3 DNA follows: TGTGCCAGCAGTGACCTACCAGGGAATCAGCCCCAGCATTTT. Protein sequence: CASSDLPGNQPQHF.

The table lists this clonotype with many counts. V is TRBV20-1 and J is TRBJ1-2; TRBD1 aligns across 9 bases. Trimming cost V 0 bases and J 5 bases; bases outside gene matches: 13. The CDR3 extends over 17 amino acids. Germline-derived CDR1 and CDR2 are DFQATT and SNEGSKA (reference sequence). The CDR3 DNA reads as TGCAGTGCTAGAGACCAAACGAAAGCGGGACAGGGATATGGCTACACCTTC. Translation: CSARDQTKAGQGYGYTF.

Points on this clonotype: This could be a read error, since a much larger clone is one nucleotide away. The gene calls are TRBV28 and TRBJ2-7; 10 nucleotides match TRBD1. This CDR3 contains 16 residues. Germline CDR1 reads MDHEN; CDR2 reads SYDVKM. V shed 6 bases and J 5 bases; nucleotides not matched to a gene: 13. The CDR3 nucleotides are TGTGCCAGCAGCCCATTGCCCGGGACAGGGGTCAACGAGCAGTACTTC. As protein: CASSPLPGTGVNEQYF.

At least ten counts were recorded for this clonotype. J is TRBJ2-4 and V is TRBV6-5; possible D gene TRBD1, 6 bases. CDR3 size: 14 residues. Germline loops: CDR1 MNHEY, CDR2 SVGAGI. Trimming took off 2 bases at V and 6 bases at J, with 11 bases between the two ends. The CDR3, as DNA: TGTGCCAGCAGTTACGCGACAGGCCCAAACATTCAGTACTTC. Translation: CASSYATGPNIQYF.

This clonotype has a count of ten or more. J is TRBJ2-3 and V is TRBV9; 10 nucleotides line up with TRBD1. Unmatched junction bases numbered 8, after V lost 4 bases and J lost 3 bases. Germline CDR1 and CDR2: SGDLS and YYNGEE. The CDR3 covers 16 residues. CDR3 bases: TGTGCCAGCAGCCCCTGGGACAGGGGAAGGACAGATACGCAGTATTTT. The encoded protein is CASSPWDRGRTDTQYF. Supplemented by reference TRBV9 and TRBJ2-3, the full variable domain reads DSGVTQTPKHLITATGQRVTLRCSPRSGDLSVYWYQQSLDQGLQFLIQYYNGEERAKGNILERFSAQQFPDLHSELNLSSLELGDSALYFCASSPWDRGRTDTQYFGPGTRLTVL.

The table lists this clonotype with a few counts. DNA of the CDR3: TGTGCCAGCAGTTCTCACAGGACCGATATGAACACTGAAGCTTTCTTT. It encodes CASSSHRTDMNTEAFF. This chain links TRBV27 with TRBJ1-1, with D possibly matching TRBD1 (5 bases). Germline V lookup: CDR1 MNHEY, CDR2 SMNVEV (reference sequence). The germline V and J ends were trimmed by 4 bases and 0 bases, with 15 bases remaining between them. CDR3 length: 16 residues.

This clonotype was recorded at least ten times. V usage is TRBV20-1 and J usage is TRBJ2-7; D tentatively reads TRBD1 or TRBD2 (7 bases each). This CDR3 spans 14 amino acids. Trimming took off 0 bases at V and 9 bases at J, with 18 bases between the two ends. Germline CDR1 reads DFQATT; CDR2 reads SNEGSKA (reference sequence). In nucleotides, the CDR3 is TGCAGTGCTAGAGATCAGGGGGGGGCCCATGGGCAGTACTTC. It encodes CSARDQGGAHGQYF.

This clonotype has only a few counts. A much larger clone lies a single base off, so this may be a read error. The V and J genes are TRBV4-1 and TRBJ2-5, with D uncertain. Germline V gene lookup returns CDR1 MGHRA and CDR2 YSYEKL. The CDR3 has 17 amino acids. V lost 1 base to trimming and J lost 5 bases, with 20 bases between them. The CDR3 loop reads CASSQGPQDNYVETQYF. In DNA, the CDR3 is TGCGCCAGCAGCCAAGGTCCCCAGGATAACTACGTTGAGACCCAGTACTTC.

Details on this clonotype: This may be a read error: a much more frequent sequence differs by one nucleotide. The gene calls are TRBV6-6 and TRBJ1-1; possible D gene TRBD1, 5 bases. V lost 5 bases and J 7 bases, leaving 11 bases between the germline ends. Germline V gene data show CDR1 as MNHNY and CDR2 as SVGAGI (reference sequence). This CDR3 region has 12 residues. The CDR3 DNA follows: TGTGCCAGCAGTGCTTGGGACTTTGAAGCTTTCTTT. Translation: CASSAWDFEAFF.

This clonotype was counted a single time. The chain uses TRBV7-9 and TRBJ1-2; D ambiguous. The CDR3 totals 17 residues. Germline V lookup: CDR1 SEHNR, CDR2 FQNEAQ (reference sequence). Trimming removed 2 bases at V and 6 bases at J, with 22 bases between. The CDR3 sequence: CASSLPMLSGRQNGYTF. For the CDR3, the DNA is TGTGCCAGCAGCTTACCGATGCTCTCCGGACGACAAAATGGCTACACCTTC.

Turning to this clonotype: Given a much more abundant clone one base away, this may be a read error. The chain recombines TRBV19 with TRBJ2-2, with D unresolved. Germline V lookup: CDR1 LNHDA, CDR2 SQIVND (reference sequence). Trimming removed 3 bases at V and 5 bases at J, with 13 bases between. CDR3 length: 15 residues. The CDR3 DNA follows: TGTGCCAGTAGTATGGAGCCTTCCTATACCGGGGAGCTGTTTTTT. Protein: CASSMEPSYTGELFF.

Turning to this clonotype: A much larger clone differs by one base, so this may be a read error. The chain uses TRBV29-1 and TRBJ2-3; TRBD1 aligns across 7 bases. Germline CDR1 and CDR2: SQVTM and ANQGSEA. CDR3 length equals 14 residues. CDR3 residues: CGVPPGTGTDTQYF. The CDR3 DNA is TGCGGCGTCCCCCCGGGGACAGGCACAGATACGCAGTATTTT.

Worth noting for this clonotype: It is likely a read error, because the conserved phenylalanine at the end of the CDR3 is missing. The CDR3 reads CSAREMSSYNSPLHS. CDR3 sequence (DNA): TGCAGTGCTAGAGAGATGAGCTCCTATAATTCACCCCTCCACTCT. V usage is TRBV20-1 and J usage is TRBJ1-6; D remains unclear. Germline loops: CDR1 DFQATT, CDR2 SNEGSKA (reference sequence). With 0 bases removed from V and 0 bases from J, the gap between germline ends came to 6 bases. The CDR3 has 15 residues.